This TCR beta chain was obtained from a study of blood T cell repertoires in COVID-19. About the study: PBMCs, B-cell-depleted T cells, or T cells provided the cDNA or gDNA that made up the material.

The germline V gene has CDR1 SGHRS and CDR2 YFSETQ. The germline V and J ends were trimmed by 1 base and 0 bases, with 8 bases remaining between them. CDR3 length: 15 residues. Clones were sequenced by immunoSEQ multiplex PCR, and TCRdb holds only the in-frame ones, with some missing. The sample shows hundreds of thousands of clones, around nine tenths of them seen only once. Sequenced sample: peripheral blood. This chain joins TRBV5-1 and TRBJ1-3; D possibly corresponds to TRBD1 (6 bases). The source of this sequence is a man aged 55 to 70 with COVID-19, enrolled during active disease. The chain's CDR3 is CASSLNRASGNTIYF. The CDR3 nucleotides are TGCGCCAGCAGCTTGAACAGGGCCTCTGGAAACACCATATATTTT.